Below are 4 T cell receptor beta chains sequenced from a single sample in a study of T cell clonotyping in hematopoietic cell transplantation. Profiled with immunoSEQ multiplex PCR; TCRdb holds only in-frame clones, not every one. The table has roughly 34,000 clones, roughly 95% seen once. As to time point: recipient sample about 28 days before transplant, after cytoreduction. Sequenced here: peripheral blood mononuclear cells, sampled before stem cell transplant. Receptors originate from a man aged 35 to 55 with chronic myeloid leukemia. Some clones in this sample may be carry-over from other donors' samples.

This clone was seen only a few times. J is TRBJ1-3 and V is TRBV6-1; 7 nucleotides agree with TRBD1. With V trimmed by 5 bases and J by 4 bases, 5 bases remained unmatched. The CDR3 is made up of 14 amino acids. Looked up from germline, CDR1 is MNHNS and CDR2 is SASEGT. The CDR3 DNA reads as TGTGCCAGCAGTCAGGGGGGAATCGGAAACACCATATATTTT. Amino acids: CASSQGGIGNTIYF.

The chain combines TRBV4-3 with TRBJ1-2; unclear D gene. CDR1 is LGHNA, CDR2 YSLEER, per germline. This CDR3 has 15 amino acids. Trimming cost V 0 bases and J 4 bases, with 12 bases left between them. The CDR3 DNA follows: TGCGCCAGCAGCCAAGAGGGAGGGATCGGCTATGGCTACACCTTC. It codes for CASSQEGGIGYGYTF.

The rearrangement joins TRBV7-3 to TRBJ2-3, with 9 bases that match TRBD2. V lost 4 bases and J lost 3; bases outside the gene matches: 2. The CDR3 has 14 residues. The germline V gene encodes CDR1 SGHTA and CDR2 FQGTGA. The DNA for the CDR3 is TGTGCCAGCAGCTCCGGACTAGCGACAGATACGCAGTATTTT. Amino acid sequence: CASSSGLATDTQYF.

V is TRBV11-3 and J is TRBJ2-3; tentatively, D is TRBD1 (6 bases). Trimming removed 4 bases from V and 4 bases from J, with 12 bases in between. The CDR3 length is 14 residues. Looked up from germline, CDR1 is SGHNT and CDR2 is YENEEA. The CDR3 reads CASSSGQSADTQYF. The CDR3, as DNA: TGTGCCAGCAGCTCAGGACAGAGCGCAGATACGCAGTATTTT.